This T cell receptor (beta chain) was captured by sequencing in a study of Ad26.COV2.S vaccination and SARS-CoV-2 variants. Study as a whole: Trial arm assignment for the donor was COV1001 Ad26.COV2.S. Once or twice, 56 days apart, Ad26.COV2.S was delivered intramuscularly.

Stated treatment: around 19 received Ad26.COV2.S at low or high dose, single or two shots; 5 received placebo; per-sample allocation not given. Collection of the samples took place on day 63 after the first injection of vaccine or placebo. V was clipped by 6 bases and J by 2 bases; unmatched bases: 3. The CDR3 loop spans 14 amino acids. CDR1 is MDHEN and CDR2 is SYDVKM in the germline V gene. TCRdb's copy holds only in-frame clones and misses some; the assay was immunoSEQ multiplex PCR. The sample contains about 480,000 clones, around 88% of which appear only once. This TCR was recovered from a person aged 18-60 years who received the Ad26.COV2.S COVID-19 vaccine or a placebo. The specimen comprised peripheral blood, sampled in a trial of Ad26.COV2.S vaccine versus placebo. J is TRBJ1-5 and V is TRBV28; 8 bases match TRBD1. CDR3 coding DNA: TGTGCCAGCAGGGCGACAGGGGGCAATCAGCCCCAGCATTTT. It encodes CASRATGGNQPQHF.